This is a list of T cell receptor beta chains from one sample in a study of T cells after yellow fever vaccination. TCRdb independently ran MiXCR on the 5' RACE reads; one entry per CDR3 protein. The repertoire includes about 430,000 distinct CDR3 sequences, about 19% of them detected once, and 18% sits in the top ten. Specimen: PBMCs, collected before the yellow fever booster vaccination. These receptors originate from a man in his late teens or twenties who received the YFV17D yellow fever vaccine. The CDR3 runs from the conserved cysteine through the conserved F or W. A D gene is named only where the DNA matches it firmly. Rows may omit the clone size; those that give it use once, few, many or a size class.

clone size: few; J gene: TRBJ2-5; V gene: TRBV7-8; D gene: TRBD1; CDR3 DNA: TGTGCCAGCAGCTTAGTTTCGGGACAGGGAGCGACCCAGTACTTC; CDR3 protein: CASSLVSGQGATQYF
clone size: -; J gene: TRBJ1-1; V gene: TRBV6-2/TRBV6-3; D gene: -; CDR3 DNA: TGTGCCAGCCTGCGATGGCCAAACACTGAAGCTTTCTTT; CDR3 protein: CASLRWPNTEAFF
clone size: few; J gene: TRBJ2-1; V gene: TRBV4-2; D gene: TRBD1; CDR3 DNA: TGTGCCAGCAGCCAGGGAGACAGGGGGCCCGGCAATGAGCAGTTCTTC; CDR3 protein: CASSQGDRGPGNEQFF
clone size: -; J gene: TRBJ2-5; V gene: TRBV3-1; D gene: -; CDR3 DNA: TGTGCCAGCAGCCAAGAGTGGTTAGCCCTCCAAGAGACCCAGTACTTC; CDR3 protein: CASSQEWLALQETQYF
clone size: few; J gene: TRBJ1-1; V gene: TRBV7-2; D gene: -; CDR3 DNA: TGTGCCAGCAGACAGGACGGGAACACTGAAGCTTTCTTT; CDR3 protein: CASRQDGNTEAFF
clone size: many; J gene: TRBJ2-3; V gene: TRBV6-4; D gene: TRBD2; CDR3 DNA: TGTGCCAGCAGTGAAAGAGCGGGGGGCCCCACAGATACGCAGTATTTT; CDR3 protein: CASSERAGGPTDTQYF
clone size: few; J gene: TRBJ2-3; V gene: TRBV18; D gene: -; CDR3 DNA: TGTGCCAGCTCACCACCGGGGGGAGCGAGGGGCCAGGCGCAGTATTTT; CDR3 protein: CASSPPGGARGQAQYF
clone size: few; J gene: TRBJ1-1; V gene: TRBV5-8; D gene: -; CDR3 DNA: TGTGCCAGCAGCTTGGATGGCAGGGACACTGAAGCTTTCTTT; CDR3 protein: CASSLDGRDTEAFF
clone size: -; J gene: TRBJ1-3; V gene: TRBV12-3/TRBV12-4; D gene: -; CDR3 DNA: TGTGCCAGCAGTCCTCCCCTGGGGGCCGGAAACACCATATATTTT; CDR3 protein: CASSPPLGAGNTIYF
clone size: few; J gene: TRBJ2-3; V gene: TRBV20-1; D gene: -; CDR3 DNA: TGCAGTGCATACTCACAGGGACGCGGAAGCACAGATACGCAGTATTTT; CDR3 protein: CSAYSQGRGSTDTQYF
clone size: few; J gene: TRBJ1-6; V gene: TRBV5-1; D gene: -; CDR3 DNA: TGCGCCAGCAGCTTGGATGGGGTCTCACCCCTCCACTTT; CDR3 protein: CASSLDGVSPLHF
clone size: -; J gene: TRBJ1-5; V gene: TRBV4-1; D gene: -; CDR3 DNA: TGCGCCAGCAGCCCCTCAATTTGGGAGACAGGAACAAATCAGCCCCAGCATTTT; CDR3 protein: CASSPSIWETGTNQPQHF
clone size: few; J gene: TRBJ1-1; V gene: TRBV4-3; D gene: -; CDR3 DNA: TGCGCCAGCAGGGACATGGTGGTGGGTAACACTGAAGCTTTCTTT; CDR3 protein: CASRDMVVGNTEAFF
clone size: few; J gene: TRBJ2-7; V gene: TRBV6-5; D gene: TRBD1; CDR3 DNA: TGTGCCAGCAGCCGGACAGGGACCCCTCCATCCTACGAGCAGTACTTC; CDR3 protein: CASSRTGTPPSYEQYF
clone size: few; J gene: TRBJ1-1; V gene: TRBV11-1; D gene: -; CDR3 DNA: TGTGCCAGCAGCTTAGTAACGCGGCTGTCTGAAGCTTTCTTT; CDR3 protein: CASSLVTRLSEAFF
clone size: few; J gene: TRBJ1-1; V gene: TRBV6-5; D gene: -; CDR3 DNA: TGTGCCAGCAGATCCCTCAGGGGCATGGGCACTGAAGCTTTCTTT; CDR3 protein: CASRSLRGMGTEAFF
clone size: -; J gene: TRBJ2-6; V gene: TRBV20-1; D gene: -; CDR3 DNA: TGCAGTGCTGTCGCAATGGGGGCAGCCTCTGGGGCCAACGTCCTGACTTTC; CDR3 protein: CSAVAMGAASGANVLTF
clone size: -; J gene: TRBJ1-1; V gene: TRBV7-8; D gene: TRBD1; CDR3 DNA: TGTGCCAGCAGCTTAATTGGACAGGGTCCCACTGAAGCTTTCTTT; CDR3 protein: CASSLIGQGPTEAFF
clone size: many; J gene: TRBJ2-2; V gene: TRBV7-6; D gene: TRBD2; CDR3 DNA: TGTGCCAGCAGCTTAGTGGCGCTAGCGGGGGGATTCGGGGAGCTGTTTTTT; CDR3 protein: CASSLVALAGGFGELFF
clone size: few; J gene: TRBJ2-2; V gene: TRBV10-3; D gene: TRBD1; CDR3 DNA: TGTGCCATCAGGGCGACAGGGAATACCGGGGAGCTGTTTTTT; CDR3 protein: CAIRATGNTGELFF
clone size: many; J gene: TRBJ2-3; V gene: TRBV12-3/TRBV12-4; D gene: TRBD2; CDR3 DNA: TGTGCCAGCAGTTATGGGACTAGCGGGTTAGATACGCAGTATTTT; CDR3 protein: CASSYGTSGLDTQYF
clone size: many; J gene: TRBJ1-5; V gene: TRBV4-3; D gene: -; CDR3 DNA: TGCGCCAGCAGCCAGTGGCACTTTCGCAATCAGCCCCAGCATTTT; CDR3 protein: CASSQWHFRNQPQHF
clone size: few; J gene: TRBJ1-1; V gene: TRBV29-1; D gene: TRBD1; CDR3 DNA: TGCAGCTGTAGGGGGCGGGGGGCCGACAGACCTGAAGCTTTCTTT; CDR3 protein: CSCRGRGADRPEAFF
clone size: -; J gene: TRBJ2-5; V gene: TRBV29-1; D gene: -; CDR3 DNA: TGCAGCGTTGAATCCATCGGGGCCGGGGAGACCCAGTACTTC; CDR3 protein: CSVESIGAGETQYF
clone size: -; J gene: TRBJ1-3; V gene: TRBV14; D gene: -; CDR3 DNA: TGTGCCAGCAGCCAAGACTGGACGGACTCTGGAAACACCATATATTTT; CDR3 protein: CASSQDWTDSGNTIYF
clone size: few; J gene: TRBJ1-6; V gene: TRBV12-3/TRBV12-4; D gene: -; CDR3 DNA: TGTGCCAGCAGTTTGGACCCCCGACTTGTGCCATCACCCCTCCACTTT; CDR3 protein: CASSLDPRLVPSPLHF
clone size: -; J gene: TRBJ1-6; V gene: TRBV20-1; D gene: -; CDR3 DNA: TGCAGTGCTATGACCAGCGGGGATAGCTCACCCCTCCACTTT; CDR3 protein: CSAMTSGDSSPLHF
clone size: few; J gene: TRBJ2-7; V gene: TRBV10-3; D gene: -; CDR3 DNA: TGTGCCATCGAAAGGTCAGGGAGCTCCTACGAGCAGTACTTC; CDR3 protein: CAIERSGSSYEQYF
clone size: -; J gene: TRBJ1-2; V gene: TRBV6-5; D gene: TRBD1; CDR3 DNA: TGTGCCAGCAGCCCGGGGCAGGGGGCAAGTGGCTACACCTTC; CDR3 protein: CASSPGQGASGYTF
clone size: -; J gene: TRBJ1-1; V gene: TRBV20-1; D gene: -; CDR3 DNA: TGCAGTGCTCGACCCGCAGAGAACACTGAAGCTTTCTTT; CDR3 protein: CSARPAENTEAFF
clone size: -; J gene: TRBJ1-2; V gene: TRBV5-1; D gene: -; CDR3 DNA: TGCGCCAGCAGCTCGGACAGTACCTATGGCTACACCTTC; CDR3 protein: CASSSDSTYGYTF